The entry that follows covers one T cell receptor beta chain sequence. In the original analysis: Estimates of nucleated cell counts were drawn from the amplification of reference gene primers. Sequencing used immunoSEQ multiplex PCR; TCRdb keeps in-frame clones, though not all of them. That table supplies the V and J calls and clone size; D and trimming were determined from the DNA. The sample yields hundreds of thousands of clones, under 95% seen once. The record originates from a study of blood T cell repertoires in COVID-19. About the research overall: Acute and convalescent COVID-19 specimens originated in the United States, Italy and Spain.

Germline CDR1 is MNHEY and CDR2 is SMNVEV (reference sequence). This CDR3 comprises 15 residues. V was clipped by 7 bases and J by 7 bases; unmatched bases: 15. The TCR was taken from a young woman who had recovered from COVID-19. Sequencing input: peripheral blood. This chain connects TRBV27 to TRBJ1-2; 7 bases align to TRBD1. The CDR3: CASTTRAGGLGGYTF. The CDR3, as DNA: TGTGCCAGCACCACGAGGGCAGGGGGTCTAGGTGGCTACACCTTC.